This T cell receptor beta chain was documented in a study of T cells in Graves' hyperthyroidism and ophthalmopathy (dated by TCRdb to about 2019). A note on the overall study: A discovery cohort of fewer than 110 patients, approximately 44 with Graves' ophthalmopathy and 55 to 60 with stable Graves' hyperthyroidism, was used to find distinguishing TCR V-J signatures. After blood sampling, hyperthyroidism patients were treated with methimazole at a starting dose of 30 mg daily, and ophthalmopathy patients were treated with high-dose intravenous methylprednisolone. For training and testing, the approximately 92 patients in the discovery cohort were randomly divided in a 7:3 ratio. Thyroid tissue and blood T-cell repertoires from roughly six Graves' hyperthyroidism patients were also compared in the study. Prospective prediction of ophthalmopathy was tested in an independent validation cohort consisting of 18 hyperthyroidism patients and approximately 16 patients who later progressed to ophthalmopathy. TCR Vbeta CDR3 sequencing of 130 to 150 peripheral blood samples (more than 40 ophthalmopathy, around 80 hyperthyroidism and some 17 progressor patients) is reported in the paper.

Amplification of TCR beta CDR3 regions was carried out from RNA transcripts. For the first round of RT-PCR on the TCR CDR3, the HTBI primer set was used together with the Qiagen OneStep RT-PCR kit. A second multiplex PCR round built the libraries, followed by size selection and purification. Sequencing of the libraries was done on an Illumina HiSeq2000 using paired-end 100 bp reads. The paper's data handling went like this. SOAPnuke was used to process the raw data, throwing out any read that contained adapters or uncalled bases, had a mean Phred below 15, or lacked an exact constant-primer or identifier match. COPE v1.2.5 was used to merge high-quality paired reads, and clonotypes were defined as unique nucleotide sequences. Clonotypes were aligned to IMGT TRBV, TRBD and TRBJ reference segments using MiTCR v1.1. The analysis included only V-J combinations with a frequency above 0.0001, which together covered roughly 99% of the repertoires. A TCS score was defined as the ratio between F50 (clonal expansion) and ExV (chaos), using BLOSUM62-based TCRdist between CDR3 peptides within each V-J. Welch's t-statistics and random forest reduced around 510 V-J features to 13, which were used in a naive Bayes classifier (R e1071). The Morisita-Horn index was used to measure how similar the thyroid and blood repertoires were. The public reads were reprocessed in TCRdb via fastp at Q25 and MiXCR, keeping in-frame beta chains. Identical CDR3 proteins give one entry, which carries the most common genes and DNA. V and J calls and clone size were set by TCRdb, not the authors. The sample table records hundreds of thousands of distinct CDR3 sequences; roughly 46% of these occur just once. The top ten clonotypes cover roughly 7.2% of the sample.

Via the germline V gene, CDR1 is SQVTM and CDR2 ANQGSEA. The CDR3, cysteine through phenylalanine, is 12 amino acids long. The kept DNA is CDR3 alone, 36 bases in frame from the first base. V lost 5 bases and J lost 4 bases; the stretch between them is 11 bases long. The study excluded patients with uncontrolled infections, other autoimmune diseases, pregnancy or lactation. Diagnoses were based on clinical symptoms, serum thyroxine and TRAb, thyroid ultrasound and orbital computed tomography. Total RNA was extracted using Trizol reagent, and RNA quality was assessed on an Agilent 2100 Bioanalyzer. Broader findings and caveats from the paper: Sample size was not statistically predetermined, and blinding of investigators to group allocation was not performed. Blood samples also contained most of the expanded thyroid clonotypes (frequency above 0.001), which suggests that blood repertoires may reflect thyroid immune responses. Ophthalmopathy was separated from stable hyperthyroidism by a 13 V-J signature model, with approximately 85% sensitivity and just over 81% specificity obtained in cross-validation and 80%/75% obtained in testing. In validation, the model predicted progression to ophthalmopathy with roughly 66% sensitivity and 72% to 85% specificity, a median of 6.5 months before onset.

In this sample, this clonotype turned up many times. The antigen this receptor binds is unknown. No qualities accompany the bases; no much larger clone lies one base away. The V and J segments used are TRBV29-1 and TRBJ2-5; a weak D assignment points to TRBD1 (6 bases agree). The material sequenced was peripheral blood or thyroid tissue (not recorded which). The clonotype comes from an adult man with Graves' disease, either hyperthyroidism or ophthalmopathy (not recorded which). The CDR3 reads as follows: CSVLFRGETQYF. The nucleotide sequence is given as TGCAGCGTTCTCTTCAGGGGAGAGACCCAGTACTTC. The CDR3 plus the reference TRBV29-1 and TRBJ2-5 genes for the other parts give the full variable domain: SAVISQKPSRDICQRGTSLTIQCQVDSQVTMMFWYRQQPGQSLTLIATANQGSEATYESGFVIDKFPISRPNLTFSTLTVSNMSPEDSSIYLCSVLFRGETQYFGPGTRLLVL.